This T cell receptor (beta chain) was identified during a study of regulatory T cells in long-lasting Graves disease listed by TCRdb under 2021. Describing the broader study: Persistent Graves' disease was defined as persistently positive TSH receptor autoantibodies together with antithyroid drug treatment for over 5 years. This study used TCR sequencing and RNA sequencing of peripheral blood to compare persistent Graves' disease patients against newly diagnosed Graves' disease patients. The study was conducted in China and was registered as a clinical trial. A total of about 33 samples underwent TCR sequencing, from roughly 13 patients with persistent Graves' disease and 20 or so patients with newly diagnosed Graves' disease. On average, persistent Graves' disease patients in the clinical cohort had been on antithyroid drugs for roughly 11 years.

Reading the label with the study, this specimen's time point is: persistent/refractory GD, antithyroid drugs over 5 years with positive TRAb. For both TCR sequencing and RNA sequencing, RNA was extracted from PBMCs in TRIzol. The diagnosis of Graves' disease followed American Thyroid Association guidelines. Patients for the study were recruited at an endocrinology department in Xi'an, China. Each patient gave approximately 9.7 milliliters of peripheral blood, collected in an EDTA anticoagulant tube. Ficoll Paque Plus density gradient separation was used to isolate PBMCs, and no further T cell sorting was performed. An Agilent 2100 Bioanalyzer and agarose gel were used to check RNA quality, and a NanoDrop 2000 was used to measure RNA concentration. The method was multiplex PCR. Instrument used: Illumina HiSeq 4000. iRepertoire HTBI primers and Arm-PCR amplification of CDR3 regions were used to construct TCR beta libraries. Gel purification was performed on PCR products prior to sequencing. On the authors' methods: A total of 62 TRBV and some 13 TRBJ segments were identified across samples and were used for gene usage analysis of CDR3 amino acid clonotypes. COPE and FqMerger were used to merge the filtered high-quality paired reads into contigs. Contigs were aligned with BLAST to IMGT TRBV, TRBD and TRBJ reference genes, and CDR3 was defined per IMGT. Clonotypes above 0.1% frequency were classified as highly expanded clones. Shannon entropy served as the measure of repertoire diversity, while the Gini coefficient captured V-J evenness. A clonotype found in more than one individual was treated as public. TCRdb trimmed public reads at Q25 via fastp, called clones via MiXCR and kept in-frame beta chains. Every entry covers one CDR3 protein and lists the most common genes and DNA from its rows. These V and J calls rely on TCRdb rather than the paper's analysis. Here the sample has 420,000 or so distinct CDR3 sequences; 20% to 30% occur a single time. Around 24% of the sample is taken by the ten largest.

This clonotype was counted many times. Its antigen is still unknown. No clone much larger than this one lies a single base away; base qualities are absent. Overall study results and their limits: Preferential use of TRBV28, TRBJ1-2 and TRBJ2-5 was observed in persistent disease, whereas TRBV20-1 and TRBJ2-1 were favored in newly diagnosed disease. A larger number of public clonotypes was shared among persistent patients (around 3,000) than among newly diagnosed patients (approximately 1,000). Because the primary lesion, thyroid tissue, could not be accessed, the study looked at peripheral blood alone. Persistent Graves' disease patients showed lower TCR Shannon entropy and fewer highly expanded clones than newly diagnosed patients, suggesting clonal expansion. Sequencing and analysis were limited to the TCR beta chain. The authors noted that the small sample size was a limitation that may lower accuracy.

The CDR3 runs 17 residues from the cysteine to the phenylalanine. Of the read, only the CDR3 DNA is kept; its 51 bases are in frame from base 1. Trimming takes 1 base from V and 0 bases from J, and the germline ends sit 13 bases apart. The receptor's source is a female donor with Graves disease. The chain couples TRBV12-3 or TRBV12-4 to TRBJ2-4; no D gene is confidently identified. The specimen was peripheral blood mononuclear cells (PBMCs), collected when the disease was refractory, from a patient treated with antithyroid drugs. The nucleotides are TGTGCCAGCAGTTTAGGTCAGACCATACTAGCCAAAAACATTCAGTACTTC. Translation gives CASSLGQTILAKNIQYF.